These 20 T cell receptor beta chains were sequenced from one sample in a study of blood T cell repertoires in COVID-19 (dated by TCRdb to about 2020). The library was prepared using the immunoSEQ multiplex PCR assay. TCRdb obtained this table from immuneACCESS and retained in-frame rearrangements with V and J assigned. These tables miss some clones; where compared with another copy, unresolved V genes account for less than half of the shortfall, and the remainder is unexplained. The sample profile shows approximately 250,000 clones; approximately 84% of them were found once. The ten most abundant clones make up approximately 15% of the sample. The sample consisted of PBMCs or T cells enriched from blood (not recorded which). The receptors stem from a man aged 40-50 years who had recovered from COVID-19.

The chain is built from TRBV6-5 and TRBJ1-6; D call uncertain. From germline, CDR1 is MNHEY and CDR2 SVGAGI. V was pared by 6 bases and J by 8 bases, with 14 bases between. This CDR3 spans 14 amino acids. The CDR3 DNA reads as TGTGCCAGCAGCGCAAGTTGGGGAGATTCACCCCTCCACTTT. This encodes CASSASWGDSPLHF.

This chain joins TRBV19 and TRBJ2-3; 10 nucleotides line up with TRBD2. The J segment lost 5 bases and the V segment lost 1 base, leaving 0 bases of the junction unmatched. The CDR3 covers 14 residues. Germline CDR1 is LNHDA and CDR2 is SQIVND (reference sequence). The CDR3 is CASSIGLAGDTQYF. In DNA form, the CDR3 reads TGTGCCAGTAGTATAGGACTAGCGGGAGATACGCAGTATTTT.

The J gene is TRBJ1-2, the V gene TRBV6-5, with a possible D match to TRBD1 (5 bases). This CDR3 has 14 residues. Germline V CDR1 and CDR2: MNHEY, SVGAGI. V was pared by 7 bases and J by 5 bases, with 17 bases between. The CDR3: CASTQGGAWYGYTF. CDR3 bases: TGTGCCAGCACCCAGGGAGGGGCTTGGTATGGCTACACCTTC.

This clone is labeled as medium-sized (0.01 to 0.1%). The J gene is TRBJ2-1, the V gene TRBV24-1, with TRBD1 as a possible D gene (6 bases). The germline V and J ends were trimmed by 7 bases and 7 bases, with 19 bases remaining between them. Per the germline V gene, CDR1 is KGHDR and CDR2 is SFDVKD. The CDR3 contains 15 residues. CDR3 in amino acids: CATSNRDIRDNEQFF. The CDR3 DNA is TGTGCCACCAGCAACAGGGATATACGGGATAATGAGCAGTTCTTC.

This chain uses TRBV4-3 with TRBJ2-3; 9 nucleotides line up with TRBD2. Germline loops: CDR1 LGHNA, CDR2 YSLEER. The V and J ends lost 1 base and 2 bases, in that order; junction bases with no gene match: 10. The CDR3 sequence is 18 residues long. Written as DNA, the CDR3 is TGCGCCAGCAGCCAAGCCCCATATAGCGGGGGTAACACAGATACGCAGTATTTT. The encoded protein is CASSQAPYSGGNTDTQYF.

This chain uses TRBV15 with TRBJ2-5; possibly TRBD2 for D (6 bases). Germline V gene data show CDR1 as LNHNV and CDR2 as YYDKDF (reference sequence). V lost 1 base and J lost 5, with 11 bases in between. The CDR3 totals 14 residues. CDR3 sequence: CATSRGGVWETQYF. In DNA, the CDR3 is TGTGCCACCAGCAGAGGGGGGGTATGGGAGACCCAGTACTTC.

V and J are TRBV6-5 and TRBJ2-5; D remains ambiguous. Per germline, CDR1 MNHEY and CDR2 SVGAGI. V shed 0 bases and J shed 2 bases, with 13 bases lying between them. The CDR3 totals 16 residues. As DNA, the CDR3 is TGTGCCAGCAGTTACTCGATGGCCAGTGTTCAAGAGACCCAGTACTTC. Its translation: CASSYSMASVQETQYF.

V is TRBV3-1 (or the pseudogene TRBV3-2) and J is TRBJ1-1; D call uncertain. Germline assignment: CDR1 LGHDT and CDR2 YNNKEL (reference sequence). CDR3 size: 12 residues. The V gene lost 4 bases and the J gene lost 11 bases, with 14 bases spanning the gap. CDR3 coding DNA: TGTGCCAGCAGCCTTGGGCCTAGGGAGGCTTTCTTT. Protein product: CASSLGPREAFF.

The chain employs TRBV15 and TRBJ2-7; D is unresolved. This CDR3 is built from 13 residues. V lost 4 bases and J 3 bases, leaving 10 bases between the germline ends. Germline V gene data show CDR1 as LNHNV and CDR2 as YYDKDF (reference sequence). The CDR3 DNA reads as TGTGCCACCAGCATCGCAGATTACTACGAGCAGTACTTC. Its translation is CATSIADYYEQYF.

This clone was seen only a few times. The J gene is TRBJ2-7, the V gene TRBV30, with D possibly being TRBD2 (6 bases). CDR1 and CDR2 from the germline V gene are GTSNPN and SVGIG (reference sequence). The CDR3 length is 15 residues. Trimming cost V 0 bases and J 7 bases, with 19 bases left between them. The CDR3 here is CAWSVFSGKTGEQYF. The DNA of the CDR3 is TGTGCCTGGAGTGTCTTTAGCGGCAAAACGGGAGAGCAGTACTTC.

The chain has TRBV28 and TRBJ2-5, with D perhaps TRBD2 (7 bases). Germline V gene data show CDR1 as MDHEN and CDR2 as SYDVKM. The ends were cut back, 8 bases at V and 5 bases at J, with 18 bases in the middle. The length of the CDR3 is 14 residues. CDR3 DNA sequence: TGTGCCAGCTGGCAACGGGGGGCTGGGGAGACCCAGTACTTC. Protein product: CASWQRGAGETQYF.

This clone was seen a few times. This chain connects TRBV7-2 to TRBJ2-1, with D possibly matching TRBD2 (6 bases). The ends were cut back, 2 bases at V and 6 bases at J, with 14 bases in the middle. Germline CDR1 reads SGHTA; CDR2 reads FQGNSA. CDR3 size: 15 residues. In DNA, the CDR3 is TGTGCCAGCAGCTTAAACACTCTAGCGCCCAATGAGCAGTTCTTC. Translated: CASSLNTLAPNEQFF.

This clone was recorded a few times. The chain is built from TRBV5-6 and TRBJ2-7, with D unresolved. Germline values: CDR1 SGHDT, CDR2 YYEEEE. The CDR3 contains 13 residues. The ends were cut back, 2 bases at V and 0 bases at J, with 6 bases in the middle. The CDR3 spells CASSFTDSYEQYF. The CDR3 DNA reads TGTGCCAGCAGCTTTACAGACTCCTACGAGCAGTACTTC.

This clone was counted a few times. The CDR3 loop is CASSGLAIYEQYF. The CDR3 nucleotides are TGTGCCAGCAGTGGGCTAGCGATTTACGAGCAGTACTTC. The chain employs TRBV2 and TRBJ2-7, with D maybe TRBD2 (6 bases). The CDR3 has 13 amino acids. Germline V gives CDR1 SNHLY, CDR2 FYNNEI. V dropped 4 bases and J dropped 4 bases, with 11 bases sitting between them.

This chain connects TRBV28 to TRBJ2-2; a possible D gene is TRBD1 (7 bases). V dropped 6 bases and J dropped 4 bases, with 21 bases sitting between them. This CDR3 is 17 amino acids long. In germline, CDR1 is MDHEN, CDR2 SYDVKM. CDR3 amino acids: CASSALLGQGGTGELFF. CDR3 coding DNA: TGTGCCAGCAGCGCCCTTCTGGGGCAGGGGGGCACCGGGGAGCTGTTTTTT.

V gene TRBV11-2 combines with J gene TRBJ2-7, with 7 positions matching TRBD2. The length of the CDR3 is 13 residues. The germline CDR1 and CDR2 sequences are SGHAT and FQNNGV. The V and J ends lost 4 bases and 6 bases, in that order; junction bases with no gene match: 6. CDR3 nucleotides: TGTGCCAGCAGCTCCTGGGGCGGGAGCGAGCAGTACTTC. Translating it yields CASSSWGGSEQYF.

The CDR3 protein is CASSRNRGDYGYTF. CDR3 bases: TGCGCCAGCAGCCGGAACAGGGGTGACTATGGCTACACCTTC. J is TRBJ1-2 and V is TRBV4-3, with TRBD1 matching 7 bases. There are 14 residues in the CDR3. Unmatched junction bases numbered 5, after V lost 4 bases and J lost 3 bases. The V gene's germline CDR1 is LGHNA and CDR2 YSLEER.

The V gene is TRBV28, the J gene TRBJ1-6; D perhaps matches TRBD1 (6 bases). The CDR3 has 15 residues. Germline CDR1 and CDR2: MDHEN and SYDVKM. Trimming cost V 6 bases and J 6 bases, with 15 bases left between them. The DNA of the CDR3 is TGTGCCAGCAGGGACGGCGGACAGAGTAATTCACCCCTCCACTTT. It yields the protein CASRDGGQSNSPLHF.

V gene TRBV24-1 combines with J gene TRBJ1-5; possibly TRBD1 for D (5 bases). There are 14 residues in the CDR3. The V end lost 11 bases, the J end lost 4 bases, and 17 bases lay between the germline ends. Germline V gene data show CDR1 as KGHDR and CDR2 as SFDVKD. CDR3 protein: CARHSAGMNQPQHF. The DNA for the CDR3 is TGTGCCAGACATTCGGCAGGGATGAATCAGCCCCAGCATTTT.

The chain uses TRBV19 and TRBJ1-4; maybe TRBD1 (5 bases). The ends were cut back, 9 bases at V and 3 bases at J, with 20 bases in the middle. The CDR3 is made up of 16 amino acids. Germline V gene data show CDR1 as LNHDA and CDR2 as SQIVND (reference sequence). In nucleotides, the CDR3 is TGTGCCAGCAGCAGGGAAGGGATGGTAGCTAATGAAAAACTGTTTTTT. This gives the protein CASSREGMVANEKLFF. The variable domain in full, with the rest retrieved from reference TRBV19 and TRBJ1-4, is DGGITQSPKYLFRKEGQNVTLSCEQNLNHDAMYWYRQDPGQGLRLIYYSQIVNDFQKGDIAEGYSVSREKKESFPLTVTSAQKNPTAFYLCASSREGMVANEKLFFGSGTQLSVL.